This entry lists 13 T cell receptor beta chains sequenced from one sample in a study of blood T cells in healthy people across ages. The use of a sample-barcoded 5' primer and a J-beta primer mix characterized a second PCR of roughly 6 to 11 cycles. TCRdb fed the 5' RACE reads into MiXCR, producing one record per CDR3 protein. The sample consists of 700,000 or so distinct CDR3 sequences, 22% of them appearing once. The sequenced sample consisted of blood. Source of these receptors: a man aged 65 to 79 in good health.

This clonotype was counted between two and nine times. The chain is built from TRBV12-3 or TRBV12-4 and TRBJ2-1, with 11 bases matching TRBD2. The CDR3 extends over 18 amino acids. V lost 1 base and J lost 3; bases outside the gene matches: 8. DNA of the CDR3: TGTGCCAGCAGTTTAGGGACTAGCGGGCTTTCCATCTACAATGAGCAGTTCTTC. Encoded protein: CASSLGTSGLSIYNEQFF.

V usage is TRBV6-5 and J usage is TRBJ1-2; unclear D gene. Trimming took 0 bases from V and 8 from J, leaving 16 bases between them. This CDR3 has 15 residues. CDR1 MNHEY and CDR2 SVGAGI come from the germline V gene. Written as DNA, the CDR3 is TGTGCCAGCAGTTACTCACCTACCGGGCCTGTAGGCTACACCTTC. Translating gives CASSYSPTGPVGYTF.

Remarks on this clonotype: The junction does not match germline at one end; this may be a read error. CDR3 sequence: CASSLQDTRELFF. CDR3 coding DNA: TGTGCCAGCAGTTTACAGGACACCAGGGAGCTGTTTTTT. The chain employs TRBV12-3 or TRBV12-4 and TRBJ2-2; a weak D match, TRBD1 (5 bases). The CDR3 extends over 13 amino acids.

The chain recombines TRBV5-5 with TRBJ1-5; 7 positions agree with TRBD1. The germline V gene has CDR1 SGHKS and CDR2 YYEKEE (reference sequence). The CDR3 spans 17 residues. V lost 4 bases, J lost 0 bases, and 10 bases stayed unmatched. CDR3 amino acids: CASSPSPGGPSNQPQHF. In nucleotides, the CDR3 is TGTGCCAGCAGCCCGTCCCCAGGGGGGCCTAGCAATCAGCCCCAGCATTTT.

The CDR3 region is CASSLPGTSAGELFF. The DNA for the CDR3 is TGTGCCAGCAGTTTACCCGGGACTAGCGCCGGGGAGCTGTTTTTT. The chain links TRBV28 to TRBJ2-2; 10 bases align to TRBD2. Germline loops: CDR1 MDHEN, CDR2 SYDVKM. J lost 6 bases, V lost 2 bases, and 3 bases had no gene match. The CDR3 spans 15 residues.

This clonotype was counted between two and nine times. The J gene is TRBJ2-5, the V gene TRBV3-1, with 7 bases lining up with TRBD2. V trimming: 10 bases; J trimming: 11 bases; junction bases outside the gene matches: 10. Germline values: CDR1 LGHDT, CDR2 YNNKEL (reference sequence). The CDR3 contains 11 residues. Here the CDR3 DNA reads TGTGCCACCGGGGAGGGTTTAGAGCAGTACTTC. It encodes CATGEGLEQYF.

The chain employs TRBV9 and TRBJ2-7; tentatively, D is TRBD1 (6 bases). The CDR3 is 14 residues long. The germline gives CDR1 SGDLS, CDR2 YYNGEE. V was pared by 0 bases and J by 6 bases, with 13 bases between. The CDR3 DNA reads as TGTGCCAGCAGCGTAGCCACAGGGAACCGCGAGCAGTACTTC. Residues: CASSVATGNREQYF.

The rearrangement uses TRBV7-2 and TRBJ1-5; the D is unclear. The V gene's germline CDR1 is SGHTA and CDR2 FQGNSA. V lost 5 bases, J lost 6 bases, and 17 bases lay in between. The CDR3 length is 15 residues. CDR3 nucleotide sequence: TGTGCCAGCAGCGTGGACGGGATTGGGTTTCAGCCCCAGCATTTT. Translated: CASSVDGIGFQPQHF.

CDR3 coding DNA: TGTGCCAGCACCCAAACGGGTACAGGGGAGAGAGGTGGCTACACCTTC. Its protein is CASTQTGTGERGGYTF. This chain uses TRBV6-1 with TRBJ1-2; the match to TRBD1 covers 7 bases. The germline V gene encodes CDR1 MNHNS and CDR2 SASEGT. V was clipped by 7 bases and J by 7 bases; unmatched bases: 18. The CDR3 length is 16 residues.

The sample holds a few counts of this clonotype. The chain is built from TRBV20-1 and TRBJ2-1, with TRBD2 as a possible D gene (6 bases). The V and J ends lost 7 bases and 5 bases respectively, with 12 bases between them. The CDR3 contains 12 residues. CDR1 and CDR2 (germline): DFQATT, SNEGSKA (reference sequence). Here the CDR3 reads CSETRDHNEQFF. CDR3 nucleotides: TGCAGTGAGACTAGGGACCACAATGAGCAGTTCTTC.

This clonotype was counted many times. The chain recombines TRBV29-1 with TRBJ2-1; 11 nucleotides match TRBD2. CDR1 and CDR2 (germline): SQVTM, ANQGSEA. J gave up 0 bases and V 6 bases, and 1 base lay outside the gene matches. The CDR3 spans 14 residues. CDR3 loop: CSVGTSGSYNEQFF. CDR3 in DNA: TGCAGCGTCGGGACTAGCGGCTCCTACAATGAGCAGTTCTTC.

The chain carries TRBV20-1 and TRBJ2-3; D could derive from TRBD1 or TRBD2 (5 bases each). V was shortened by 0 bases and J by 3 bases, with 13 bases between the two germline ends. Germline-derived CDR1 and CDR2 are DFQATT and SNEGSKA (reference sequence). CDR3 length equals 15 residues. CDR3 region: CSARDRVEGTDTQYF. CDR3 DNA sequence: TGCAGTGCTAGAGATCGAGTAGAGGGGACAGATACGCAGTATTTT.

The V gene is TRBV10-3, the J gene TRBJ2-5; 9 positions agree with TRBD1. This CDR3 is 17 amino acids long. Germline trimming cut 6 bases from V and 4 bases from J; bases unmatched to any gene: 15. Germline-derived CDR1 and CDR2 are ENHRY and SYGVKD. CDR3 amino acids: CAISPGTGLSIGETQYF. The CDR3 nucleotides read TGTGCCATCAGCCCCGGGACAGGGTTGTCGATAGGAGAGACCCAGTACTTC.